This T cell receptor (beta chain) came from a study of blood T cells in healthy people across ages. The second PCR ran roughly 7 to 12 cycles with a sample-barcoded 5' primer and J-beta primers. TCRdb reanalysed the 5' RACE reads using MiXCR and keeps one entry per CDR3 protein. The sample holds 650,000 to 700,000 distinct CDR3 sequences, about 51% seen once. As for this clonotype: A read error is possible here, since a much larger clone lies one base away.

With 4 bases removed from V and 2 bases from J, the gap between germline ends came to 11 bases. Germline V gene data show CDR1 as SGHKS and CDR2 as YYEKEE (reference sequence). The CDR3 contains 14 residues. Material: blood. The J gene is TRBJ2-3, the V gene TRBV5-5; D is uncertain. This clonotype was sampled from a woman over 75 in good health. The DNA of the CDR3 is TGTGCCAGCAGCGTGTACCAGAACACAGATACGCAGTATTTT. It encodes CASSVYQNTDTQYF.